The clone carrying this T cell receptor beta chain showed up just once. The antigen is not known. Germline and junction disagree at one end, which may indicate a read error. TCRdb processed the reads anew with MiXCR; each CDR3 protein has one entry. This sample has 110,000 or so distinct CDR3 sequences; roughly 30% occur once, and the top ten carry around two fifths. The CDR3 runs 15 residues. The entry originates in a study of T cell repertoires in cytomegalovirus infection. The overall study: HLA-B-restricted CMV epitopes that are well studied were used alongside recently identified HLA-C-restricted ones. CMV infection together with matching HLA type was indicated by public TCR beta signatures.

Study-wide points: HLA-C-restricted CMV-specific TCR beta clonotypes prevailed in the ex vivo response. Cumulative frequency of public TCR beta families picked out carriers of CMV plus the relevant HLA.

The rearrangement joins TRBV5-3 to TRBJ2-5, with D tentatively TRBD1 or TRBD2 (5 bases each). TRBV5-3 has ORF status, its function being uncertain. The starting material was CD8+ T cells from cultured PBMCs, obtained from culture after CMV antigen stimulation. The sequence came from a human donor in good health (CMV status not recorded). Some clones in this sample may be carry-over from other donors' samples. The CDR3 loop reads CASSFGEGRQETQYF. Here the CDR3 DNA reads TGTGCCAGCAGCTTTGGCGAGGGACGACAAGAGACCCAGTACTTC.